This T cell receptor (beta chain) was identified in a study of CD8+ T cells in alopecia areata. Background on the study: Treated individuals took tofacitinib by mouth, 5 to 10 mg twice daily. Findings of the study overall: On tofacitinib, scalp clonality and expanded CD8+ clones among top 100 fell significantly.

V gave up 6 bases and J gave up 8 bases, with 14 bases separating them. This CDR3 has 14 amino acids. Germline V lookup: CDR1 SGHDN, CDR2 FVKESK. RNA was extracted and reverse transcribed into cDNA as the sequencing template. Generated by immunoSEQ multiplex PCR, the TCRdb table keeps only in-frame clones and is missing some. This table has around 100,000 clones, 55% to 70% appearing once. Noted treatment: oral pan-JAK inhibitor, 5-10 mg twice daily. Note on this clone: Its matching antigen is unknown.

Sequencing was performed on CD8+ T cells sorted from blood, taken between weeks 55 and 65, from a patient treated with tofacitinib. The receptor's source is a human donor with alopecia areata. The V call is TRBV14, the J call TRBJ1-6; perhaps TRBD1 as D (6 bases). The CDR3 spells CASRPQGRDSPLHF. The CDR3 nucleotides are TGTGCCAGCAGACCACAGGGACGGGATTCACCCCTCCACTTT.